What follows are 3 T cell receptor beta chains derived from one specimen sequenced in a study of T cell responses to AZD1222 COVID-19 vaccine. The protocol was immunoSEQ multiplex PCR, while the TCRdb copy is restricted to in-frame clones and leaves out a portion. The sample shows about 140,000 clones, 80% to 95% of them seen only once. The material sequenced was peripheral blood, taken on day 0 of AZD1222 vaccination. These receptors originate from an adult in good health.

This clone was recorded once. The rearrangement joins TRBV6-5 to TRBJ1-2; perhaps TRBD1 as D (5 bases). Per the germline V gene, CDR1 is MNHEY and CDR2 is SVGAGI. The CDR3 has 13 amino acids. Trimming removed 6 bases at V and 4 bases at J, with 12 bases between. The CDR3 bases are TGTGCCAGCAGCCAAACAGGCTTCTATGGCTACACCTTC. Its translation is CASSQTGFYGYTF.

The rearrangement joins TRBV9 to TRBJ2-1; TRBD2 aligns across 10 bases. CDR1 and CDR2 from the germline V gene are SGDLS and YYNGEE. The ends lost 0 bases at V and 5 bases at J; junction bases unmatched: 5. The CDR3 is 16 residues long. The CDR3 coding sequence is TGTGCCAGCAGCGTAGGAACCAGCGGGAGGGACAATGAGCAGTTCTTC. Encoded protein: CASSVGTSGRDNEQFF.

CDR3 sequence: CASRGTPDTQYF. The CDR3 DNA sequence: TGTGCCAGCCGGGGTACCCCAGATACGCAGTATTTT. J is TRBJ2-3 and V is TRBV6-6; D is perhaps TRBD2 (5 bases). Trimming cost V 8 bases and J 4 bases, with 10 bases left between them. The CDR3 is 12 residues long. Germline CDR1 and CDR2: MNHNY and SVGAGI (reference sequence).